The clone carrying this TCR beta chain appeared once. Trimming at V came to 7 bases and at J to 5 bases, leaving 10 bases not matched to a gene. CDR3 length: 14 residues. Germline-derived CDR1 and CDR2 are GTSNPN and SVGIG (reference sequence). The sample belongs to a study of CD8+ T cells in alopecia areata. Reverse transcribed after extraction, RNA yielded cDNA as the sequencing template. This table comes from immunoSEQ multiplex PCR, and its TCRdb copy is limited to in-frame clones, with some not included. The data contain around 180,000 clones, more than 50% of them singletons. Sample treatment: oral pan-JAK inhibitor, 5-10 mg twice daily. The investigators collected lesional scalp punch biopsies and peripheral blood from alopecia areata patients.

The chain joins TRBV30 to TRBJ2-5; 10 bases are a match to TRBD1. The receptor's source is a human donor with alopecia areata. Sequences were derived from CD4+ T cells sorted from blood, sampled at week 24, from a patient treated with tofacitinib. The CDR3 coding sequence is TGTGCCTCCAGGGGGACAGGGGTCGGCGAGACCCAGTACTTC. It codes for CASRGTGVGETQYF. The full variable domain, in which reference TRBV30 and TRBJ2-5 provide the parts outside the CDR3, is SQTIHQWPATLVQPVGSPLSLECTVEGTSNPNLYWYRQAAGRGLQLLFYSVGIGQISSEVPQNLSASRPQDRQFILSSKKLLLSDSGFYLCASRGTGVGETQYFGPGTRLLVL.